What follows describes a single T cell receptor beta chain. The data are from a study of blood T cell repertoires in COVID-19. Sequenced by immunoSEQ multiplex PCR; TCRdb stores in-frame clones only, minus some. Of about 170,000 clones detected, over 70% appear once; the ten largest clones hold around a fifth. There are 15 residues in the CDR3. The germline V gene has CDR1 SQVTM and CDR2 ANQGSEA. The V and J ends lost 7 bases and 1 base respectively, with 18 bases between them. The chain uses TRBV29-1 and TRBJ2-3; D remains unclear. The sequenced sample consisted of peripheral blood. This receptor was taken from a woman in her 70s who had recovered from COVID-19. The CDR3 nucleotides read TGCAGCGCCAGAGAGGCTACCTTGGGCACAGATACGCAGTATTTT. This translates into CSAREATLGTDTQYF.